Listed here are 21 T cell receptor beta chains from one sample, sequenced in a study of early T cells in non-severe SARS-CoV-2 infection (dated by TCRdb to the early 2020s). Libraries were made using 5' RACE. The sequencing machine was a NextSeq 500. TCRdb reran the public reads through fastp at Q25 and MiXCR, keeping productive beta chains. All rows with the same CDR3 protein become a single entry with the most common DNA and genes. A total of over 50,000 distinct CDR3 sequences appear in this sample, 10% to 15% of them only once. The ten largest clones capture 2.5% to 3% of the sample. Sequencing was performed on whole blood. These receptors all stem from an adult who was a healthcare worker with PCR-confirmed SARS-CoV-2 infection or an uninfected control (not recorded which).

V gene TRBV5-5 combines with J gene TRBJ2-3; 7 positions agree with TRBD1. The CDR3 contains 15 residues. The V and J ends lost 4 bases and 2 bases, in that order; junction bases with no gene match: 7. Germline CDR1 SGHKS, CDR2 YYEKEE (reference sequence). The CDR3 region is CASSIGTVLTDTQYF. The CDR3 nucleotides read TGTGCCAGCAGCATCGGGACAGTTCTCACAGATACGCAGTATTTT.

The V call is TRBV20-1, the J call TRBJ1-2, with unresolved D. The V end was cut by 5 bases, the J end by 7 bases, with 11 bases between. The CDR3 loop spans 11 amino acids. Looked up from germline, CDR1 is DFQATT and CDR2 is SNEGSKA (reference sequence). The CDR3 nucleotides read TGCAGTGCTGCTACAGAGGCTGGCTACACCTTC. This codes for CSAATEAGYTF.

This clonotype was counted only a few times. The chain has TRBV3-1 and TRBJ1-2; D remains ambiguous. The CDR3 is 13 residues long. V lost 1 base and J lost 4, with 7 bases in between. Per germline, CDR1 LGHDT and CDR2 YNNKEL (reference sequence). CDR3 sequence reads: CASSQALLYGYTF. The CDR3 region has the DNA TGTGCCAGCAGCCAAGCCTTGCTCTATGGCTACACCTTC.

The chain carries TRBV11-3 and TRBJ2-1, with 8 bases aligning to TRBD2. The junction had 5 bases not matched to a gene; V was cut back by 1 base and J by 6 bases. CDR3 length: 15 amino acids. Germline CDR1 reads SGHNT; CDR2 reads YENEEA. The chain's CDR3 is CASSLVISGINEQFF. As DNA, the CDR3 is TGTGCCAGCAGCTTAGTAATTAGCGGGATCAATGAGCAGTTCTTC. The entire variable domain, with the rest obtained from reference TRBV11-3 and TRBJ2-1, is as follows: EAGVVQSPRYKIIEKKQPVAFWCNPISGHNTLYWYLQNLGQGPELLIRYENEEAVDDSQLPKDRFSAERLKGVDSTLKIQPAELGDSAVYLCASSLVISGINEQFFGPGTRLTVL.

The rearrangement uses TRBV20-1 and TRBJ1-6; D is unclear. The V and J ends lost 0 bases and 0 bases respectively, with 9 bases between them. This CDR3 contains 16 residues. CDR1 is DFQATT and CDR2 is SNEGSKA in the germline V gene (reference sequence). Here the CDR3 DNA reads TGCAGTGCTAGAGATCCCTCCCGCTCCTATAATTCACCCCTCCACTTT. Its protein is CSARDPSRSYNSPLHF.

The chain recombines TRBV12-3 or TRBV12-4 with TRBJ2-6; D may be TRBD2 (5 bases). V lost 6 bases and J 2 bases, leaving 5 bases between the germline ends. The CDR3 sequence is 13 residues long. The CDR3 DNA is TGTGCCAGCAGGACTACTGGGGCCAACGTCCTGACTTTC. Its translation: CASRTTGANVLTF.

The rearrangement joins TRBV29-1 to TRBJ1-2, with 8 nucleotides matching TRBD1. The CDR3 runs to 14 residues. Germline CDR1 is SQVTM and CDR2 is ANQGSEA. Trimming cost V 3 bases and J 4 bases; bases outside gene matches: 7. The CDR3 DNA is TGCAGCGTTGACCAGGGGGCTCTAAGCTATGGCTACACCTTC. It specifies CSVDQGALSYGYTF.

The chain is built from TRBV20-1 and TRBJ2-1, with D possibly being TRBD2 (6 bases). The CDR3 has 16 residues. Trimming shortened V by 6 bases and J by 6 bases, and 24 bases separated the two germline ends. The germline CDR1 and CDR2 sequences are DFQATT and SNEGSKA (reference sequence). CDR3 region: CSAGSRGNDHCNEQFF. Written as DNA, the CDR3 is TGCAGTGCCGGTAGCCGGGGGAACGATCACTGCAATGAGCAGTTCTTC.

This clonotype was picked up a small number of times. This chain links TRBV7-2 with TRBJ1-4, with D tentatively TRBD1 (5 bases). This CDR3 is built from 16 residues. Germline values: CDR1 SGHTA, CDR2 FQGNSA. The V gene lost 5 bases and the J gene lost 5 bases, with 18 bases spanning the gap. CDR3 bases: TGTGCCAGCAGCACCGAACCGACAGCTTTGAATGAAAAACTGTTTTTT. Translated, it gives CASSTEPTALNEKLFF.

This clonotype was seen at least ten times. CDR3 residues: CASSHDRDSISYEQYF. In nucleotides, the CDR3 is TGTGCCAGTAGCCATGACCGGGACAGTATCTCCTACGAGCAGTACTTC. The J gene is TRBJ2-7, the V gene TRBV19, with TRBD1 identical over 7 bases. CDR3 length: 16 residues. Germline V gene lookup returns CDR1 LNHDA and CDR2 SQIVND (reference sequence). After removal of 6 bases from V and 0 bases from J, the junction contained 11 bases not matched to a gene.

This clonotype has a handful of counts. This chain uses TRBV19 with TRBJ2-3, with unresolved D. This CDR3 spans 11 amino acids. CDR1 LNHDA and CDR2 SQIVND come from the germline V gene (reference sequence). With 7 bases removed from V and 5 bases from J, the gap between germline ends came to 7 bases. CDR3 protein: CASNAGDTQYF. The CDR3 DNA reads TGTGCCAGTAACGCCGGAGATACGCAGTATTTT.

The chain links TRBV5-1 to TRBJ1-4, with D unresolved. This CDR3 region has 15 residues. Germline-derived CDR1 and CDR2 are SGHRS and YFSETQ. V was trimmed by 4 bases and J by 7 bases, leaving 17 bases between them. The DNA of the CDR3 is TGCGCCAGCAGCGACCTGGCAGGTGTAGGTGAAAAACTGTTTTTT. Translated: CASSDLAGVGEKLFF.

This clonotype was counted at least ten times. V is TRBV5-1 and J is TRBJ2-1; 7 bases align to TRBD2. In germline, CDR1 is SGHRS, CDR2 YFSETQ. The CDR3 covers 15 residues. The V gene end was trimmed by 0 bases and the J gene end by 0 bases; junction bases not matched to a gene: 0. The CDR3 nucleotides read TGCGCCAGCAGCTTGGGCGGGGGCTCCTACAATGAGCAGTTCTTC. This translates into CASSLGGGSYNEQFF.

This clonotype was detected only a few times. CDR3 DNA sequence: TGTGCCACCAGCAGAGATCTAAGATCCGATGAGCAGTTCTTC. It yields the protein CATSRDLRSDEQFF. V gene TRBV15 combines with J gene TRBJ2-1; no clear D gene. V was clipped by 0 bases and J by 8 bases, with 11 bases between them. CDR1 and CDR2 from the germline V gene are LNHNV and YYDKDF (reference sequence). The CDR3 extends over 14 amino acids. Supplemented by reference TRBV15 and TRBJ2-1, the full variable domain reads DAMVIQNPRYQVTQFGKPVTLSCSQTLNHNVMYWYQQKSSQAPKLLFHYYDKDFNNEADTPDNFQSRRPNTSFCFLDIRSPGLGDTAMYLCATSRDLRSDEQFFGPGTRLTVL.

This clonotype occurred many times. J is TRBJ2-7 and V is TRBV11-2; 13 bases are shared with TRBD2. CDR3 size: 15 residues. V was pared by 3 bases and J by 4 bases, with 3 bases of the junction left unmatched. From germline, CDR1 is SGHAT and CDR2 FQNNGV. CDR3 sequence reads: CASSFGLAGEYEQYF. The CDR3 DNA is TGTGCCAGCAGCTTCGGACTAGCGGGGGAATACGAGCAGTACTTC.

This clonotype was picked up many times. V is TRBV12-3 or TRBV12-4 and J is TRBJ1-1; unclear D gene. The CDR3 is made up of 14 amino acids. With 1 base removed from V and 0 bases from J, the gap between germline ends came to 6 bases. The CDR3 sequence is CASSLGSMNTEAFF. Here the CDR3 DNA reads TGTGCCAGCAGTTTAGGTTCGATGAACACTGAAGCTTTCTTT.

The V gene is TRBV6-1, the J gene TRBJ2-2; no definite D call. This CDR3 is 14 amino acids long. V was pared by 5 bases and J by 5 bases, with 12 bases between. CDR1 is MNHNS, CDR2 SASEGT, per germline. Written as DNA, the CDR3 is TGTGCCAGCAGTCTCAATCTGGGGACCGGGGAGCTGTTTTTT. Translation: CASSLNLGTGELFF.

This clonotype was recorded a few times. This chain joins TRBV11-2 and TRBJ2-7; D tentatively reads TRBD1 or TRBD2 (5 bases each). Germline V gene sequence: CDR1 SGHAT, CDR2 FQNNGV. The CDR3 loop spans 14 amino acids. V shed 5 bases and J shed 3 bases, with 14 bases lying between them. In DNA form, the CDR3 reads TGTGCCAGCAGCCCCGGGGCGGCAGGCTACGAGCAGTACTTC. Residues: CASSPGAAGYEQYF.

In this sample, this clonotype turned up many times. The rearrangement links TRBV6-5 to TRBJ2-1; 10 bases match TRBD2. Germline CDR1 is MNHEY and CDR2 is SVGAGI. The CDR3 runs to 16 residues. The junction had 9 bases not matched to a gene; V was cut back by 6 bases and J by 4 bases. The CDR3: CASRTVAGGPYNEQFF. DNA for the CDR3: TGTGCCAGCAGAACCGTAGCGGGGGGACCTTACAATGAGCAGTTCTTC.

This clonotype was seen at least ten times. The J gene is TRBJ2-1, the V gene TRBV19, with 8 bases that match TRBD2. Germline V gene sequence: CDR1 LNHDA, CDR2 SQIVND (reference sequence). This CDR3 comprises 14 residues. V shed 7 bases, J shed 3 bases, and the junction held 5 bases outside the gene matches. CDR3 coding DNA: TGTGCCAGTAATGTCGGGGGGGGCTACAATGAGCAGTTCTTC. Protein: CASNVGGGYNEQFF.

The rearrangement uses TRBV7-2 and TRBJ1-1, with TRBD1 matching 8 bases. Germline V lookup: CDR1 SGHTA, CDR2 FQGNSA. Trimming at V came to 6 bases and at J to 0 bases, leaving 6 bases not matched to a gene. The CDR3 has 15 amino acids. The CDR3 here is CASSWGTGLNTEAFF. In DNA form, the CDR3 reads TGTGCCAGCAGTTGGGGGACAGGACTGAACACTGAAGCTTTCTTT.